This T cell receptor beta chain was found in a study of cytomegalovirus exposure and HLA in healthy donors. Study findings and constraints: TCR sequences were mostly rare, though some public TCRs occurred in many donors.

Comment on this clone: Its antigen is as yet unknown.

The assay was immunoSEQ multiplex PCR, and TCRdb's table has in-frame clones only and misses some. The table includes about 180,000 clones, around 84% detected once. The germline V gene has CDR1 MDHEN and CDR2 SYDVKM. The CDR3 has 13 residues. V lost 3 bases and J 7 bases, leaving 12 bases between the germline ends. The TCR sequence derives from a man between 18 and 35 years old in good health and CMV-seropositive. The rearrangement uses TRBV28 and TRBJ1-1; D gene ambiguous. Sequences were obtained from PBMCs. CDR3 protein: CASSLGGPVEAFF. The CDR3, as DNA: TGTGCCAGCAGTTTGGGAGGGCCTGTTGAAGCTTTCTTT.